The clone carrying this TCR beta chain was observed a few times. These data come from a study of blood T cell repertoires in COVID-19. Profiled with immunoSEQ multiplex PCR; TCRdb holds only in-frame clones, not every one. The data contain 150,000 to 200,000 clones, 70% to 90% of them singletons. Germline V gene sequence: CDR1 LNHNV, CDR2 YYDKDF (reference sequence). The CDR3 loop spans 14 amino acids. Trimming shortened V by 7 bases and J by 0 bases, and 11 bases separated the two germline ends. Sequenced: PBMCs or T cells enriched from blood (not recorded which). The source is a woman aged 18-35 years who had recovered from COVID-19. The chain has TRBV15 and TRBJ2-3, with a weak D call TRBD1 (6 bases). CDR3 in DNA: TGTGCCACCACCCAGGGGAGTAGCACAGATACGCAGTATTTT. Its translation: CATTQGSSTDTQYF.